Presented here are 32 T cell receptor beta chains from one specimen sequenced in a study of post-analysis software for immune sequencing data. Study-level results: TRBV5-6, TRBV5-1 and TRBV20-1 were among five TRBV segments more frequent in patients than controls.

Their cognate antigens are unknown. Presence of unique molecular identifiers characterized the TCR beta cDNA libraries. TCRdb ran MiXCR on the PCR reads and lists one entry per CDR3 protein. This table holds approximately 250,000 distinct CDR3 sequences, 35% to 40% found once. The source material was blood. The receptor set was obtained from a girl aged 10 to 17 with multiple sclerosis.

The rearrangement uses TRBV9 and TRBJ2-5; TRBD1 or TRBD2 may be the D gene (5 bases each). The J call may be in error: the DNA end matches TRBJ2-7 better. This CDR3 comprises 15 residues. In germline, CDR1 is SGDLS, CDR2 YYNGEE. CDR3 nucleotides: TGTGCCAGCAGCGTAGCTGCGGGCAGGGCCTACGAGCAGTACTTC. Protein sequence: CASSVAAGRAYEQYF.

This clonotype was recorded at least ten times. In nucleotides, the CDR3 is TGTGCCACCAGCAGAGCGGGACTAGGCGAGACCCAGTACTTC. Protein product: CATSRAGLGETQYF. J is TRBJ2-5 and V is TRBV15; 8 nucleotides line up with TRBD2. The trim removed 1 base at V and 5 bases at J, leaving 3 bases unmatched. CDR1 is LNHNV, CDR2 YYDKDF, per germline (reference sequence). The CDR3 totals 14 residues.

This clonotype has just one count. This sequence joins TRBV29-1 and TRBJ1-3; D is ambiguous. Trimming removed 1 base at V and 8 bases at J, with 12 bases between. The CDR3 is 13 residues long. The germline gives CDR1 SQVTM, CDR2 ANQGSEA. The CDR3 protein is CSVEGREADTIYF. For the CDR3, the DNA is TGCAGCGTTGAAGGAAGGGAAGCAGACACCATATATTTT.

This clonotype was observed at least ten times. V and J are TRBV7-6 and TRBJ2-5; D is unresolved. CDR1 is SGHVS and CDR2 is FNYEAQ in the germline V gene. The CDR3 extends over 14 amino acids. V lost 3 bases and J lost 4, with 12 bases in between. In nucleotides, the CDR3 is TGTGCCAGCAGCTTTCGCCCCCTAAGAGAGACCCAGTACTTC. Translating gives CASSFRPLRETQYF.

The chain employs TRBV7-9 and TRBJ1-5, with D maybe TRBD1 (5 bases). V was clipped by 3 bases and J by 5 bases, with 17 bases between them. There are 16 residues in the CDR3. Germline CDR1 SEHNR, CDR2 FQNEAQ (reference sequence). The CDR3 nucleotides are TGTGCCAGCAGCTTGGGTTGGGGTAGGGGCCATCAGCCCCAGCATTTT. Translation gives CASSLGWGRGHQPQHF.

The table lists this clonotype with many counts. The chain couples TRBV9 to TRBJ2-1; D tentatively fits TRBD1 or TRBD2 (5 bases each). This CDR3 contains 14 residues. V was shortened by 10 bases and J by 0 bases, with 14 bases between the two germline ends. Germline V gene sequence: CDR1 SGDLS, CDR2 YYNGEE. Here the CDR3 DNA reads TGTGCCTCGAATCCGGGGCCCTCCTACAATGAGCAGTTCTTC. Protein product: CASNPGPSYNEQFF. The variable domain in full, with the rest retrieved from reference TRBV9 and TRBJ2-1, is DSGVTQTPKHLITATGQRVTLRCSPRSGDLSVYWYQQSLDQGLQFLIQYYNGEERAKGNILERFSAQQFPDLHSELNLSSLELGDSALYFCASNPGPSYNEQFFGPGTRLTVL.

The J gene is TRBJ2-5, the V gene TRBV4-2; 13 bases agree with TRBD2. The DNA matches TRBJ2-7 better at its end, which makes the J call doubtful. There are 21 residues in the CDR3. CDR1 is LGHNA and CDR2 is YNFKEQ in the germline V gene. The CDR3 protein is CASSAQRRIGLAGEIHYEQYF. CDR3 sequence (DNA): TGTGCCAGCAGCGCTCAAAGGCGGATTGGACTAGCGGGAGAGATCCACTACGAGCAGTACTTC.

This clonotype was recorded only once. This sequence joins TRBV4-1 and TRBJ2-1; D may be TRBD1 or TRBD2 (5 bases each). The J call could be wrong; TRBJ2-7 is a better fit for the DNA end. The CDR3 runs 15 residues. CDR1 is MGHRA and CDR2 is YSYEKL in the germline V gene. The CDR3 is CASSQVVIGGYEQYF. In DNA, the CDR3 is TGCGCCAGCAGCCAAGTGGTCATTGGGGGCTACGAGCAGTACTTC.

Ten or more counts support this clonotype. V is TRBV7-8 and J is TRBJ1-2; no reliable D call. The ends were cut back, 1 base at V and 4 bases at J, with 13 bases in the middle. Germline V gene data show CDR1 as SGHVS and CDR2 as FQNEAQ. The CDR3 has 15 amino acids. CDR3 coding DNA: TGTGCCAGCAGCTTAGGTGGCAGAGGTCCCTATGGCTACACCTTC. Its translation is CASSLGGRGPYGYTF.

This clonotype was observed many times. The J gene is TRBJ2-5, the V gene TRBV5-1; tentatively, D is TRBD2 (5 bases). V lost 0 bases and J 2 bases, leaving 14 bases between the germline ends. The CDR3 extends over 16 amino acids. Germline-derived CDR1 and CDR2 are SGHRS and YFSETQ. This CDR3 reads CASSLGTQPGQETQYF. The DNA for the CDR3 is TGCGCCAGCAGCTTGGGGACTCAACCTGGGCAAGAGACCCAGTACTTC.

This clonotype was seen at least ten times. The genes are TRBV24-1 and TRBJ2-3, with D perhaps being TRBD1 or TRBD2 (5 bases each). The germline CDR1 and CDR2 sequences are KGHDR and SFDVKD. This CDR3 is 15 amino acids long. The V and J ends lost 9 bases and 3 bases respectively, with 18 bases between them. CDR3 residues: CATRGRGEETDTQYF. In nucleotides, the CDR3 is TGTGCCACCCGGGGCCGGGGCGAGGAGACAGATACGCAGTATTTT.

This clonotype appeared many times. J is TRBJ2-5 and V is TRBV20-1, with D possibly being TRBD1 (6 bases). Germline CDR1 and CDR2: DFQATT and SNEGSKA (reference sequence). CDR3 length: 13 amino acids. V shed 4 bases and J shed 4 bases, with 13 bases lying between them. The CDR3 here is CSAKGDQLETQYF. The CDR3 DNA is TGCAGTGCTAAGGGGGACCAGTTAGAGACCCAGTACTTC.

This chain joins TRBV7-9 and TRBJ2-2, with TRBD2 matching over 7 bases. The germline CDR1 and CDR2 sequences are SEHNR and FQNEAQ (reference sequence). The V gene end was trimmed by 7 bases and the J gene end by 4 bases; junction bases not matched to a gene: 9. The CDR3 sequence is 15 residues long. The CDR3 DNA reads as TGTGCCAGCATCCGGACTAGAGCAAGCACCGGGGAGCTGTTTTTT. Translating gives CASIRTRASTGELFF.

V and J are TRBV20-1 and TRBJ1-2, with a possible D match to TRBD1 (5 bases). Germline loops: CDR1 DFQATT, CDR2 SNEGSKA (reference sequence). The CDR3 sequence is 13 residues long. Trimming shortened V by 3 bases and J by 8 bases, and 16 bases separated the two germline ends. The CDR3 protein is CSARPPEGEGYTF. CDR3 DNA sequence: TGCAGTGCTAGGCCCCCTGAAGGGGAGGGCTACACCTTC.

This clonotype was observed many times. The chain carries TRBV29-1 and TRBJ2-5; 10 bases match TRBD1. Germline V CDR1 and CDR2: SQVTM, ANQGSEA. The CDR3 runs to 15 residues. The V gene end was trimmed by 6 bases and the J gene end by 4 bases; junction bases not matched to a gene: 11. This CDR3 is CSVAGTGDPRETQYF. The CDR3 DNA reads TGCAGCGTAGCCGGGACAGGGGACCCAAGAGAGACCCAGTACTTC.

This clonotype was seen ten or more times. V and J are TRBV29-1 and TRBJ2-5; D is ambiguous. V lost 3 bases and J 2 bases, leaving 16 bases between the germline ends. The CDR3 covers 15 residues. Per the germline V gene, CDR1 is SQVTM and CDR2 is ANQGSEA. In DNA form, the CDR3 reads TGCAGCGTTGACTATAGCACCTGGGGACAAGAGACCCAGTACTTC. Protein product: CSVDYSTWGQETQYF.

This clonotype was observed at least ten times. The genes are TRBV19 and TRBJ2-1, with 7 nucleotides matching TRBD1. The CDR3 runs to 14 residues. J lost 9 bases, V lost 7 bases, and 12 bases had no gene match. Germline assignment: CDR1 LNHDA and CDR2 SQIVND (reference sequence). CDR3 loop: CASKEDRIGGEQFF. In DNA form, the CDR3 reads TGTGCCAGTAAGGAGGACAGGATCGGAGGTGAGCAGTTCTTC.

In its sample, this clonotype was seen a few times. The chain recombines TRBV6-5 with TRBJ2-7; 7 bases fit TRBD1. The DNA end lines up better with TRBJ2-5; the J call may be wrong. The CDR3 loop spans 15 amino acids. CDR1 is MNHEY and CDR2 is SVGAGI in the germline V gene. CDR3 sequence reads: CASSYLDGTEETQYF. In DNA, the CDR3 is TGTGCCAGCAGTTACCTAGACGGGACAGAAGAGACCCAGTACTTC.

The chain carries TRBV20-1 and TRBJ2-1; possibly TRBD1 for D (6 bases). This CDR3 region has 14 residues. The V end was cut by 5 bases, the J end by 1 base, with 12 bases between. From germline, CDR1 is DFQATT and CDR2 SNEGSKA (reference sequence). The CDR3 DNA reads TGCAGTGCTGCGGACAGAAAGTCCTACAATGAGCAGTTCTTC. This codes for CSAADRKSYNEQFF.

To note about this clonotype: A read error may explain this, as a much larger clone is one base away. The V call is TRBV10-3, the J call TRBJ2-3; D is undetermined. The length of the CDR3 is 11 residues. The germline V gene has CDR1 ENHRY and CDR2 SYGVKD. Here the CDR3 DNA reads TGTGTCATACAAGTCGCAGATACGCAGTATTTT. It is translated as CVIQVADTQYF.

This clonotype occurred many times. V and J are TRBV6-6 and TRBJ2-5; 8 bases are shared with TRBD2. V shed 0 bases and J 5 bases; nucleotides not matched to a gene: 5. Per the germline V gene, CDR1 is MNHNY and CDR2 is SVGAGI (reference sequence). This CDR3 has 15 amino acids. The CDR3 loop is CASSYSGLAAETQYF. The CDR3 DNA sequence: TGTGCCAGCAGTTACTCCGGACTAGCCGCTGAGACCCAGTACTTC.

This clonotype was detected many times. The rearrangement uses TRBV5-1 and TRBJ2-1; D unclear. This CDR3 is 12 amino acids long. Germline values: CDR1 SGHRS, CDR2 YFSETQ. V dropped 4 bases and J dropped 7 bases, with 9 bases sitting between them. Here the CDR3 reads CASSVVLNEQFF. CDR3 DNA sequence: TGCGCCAGCAGCGTCGTCCTGAATGAGCAGTTCTTC.

This clonotype was detected only a few times. A junction end diverges from the germline sequence, so it may reflect a read error. The V call is TRBV12-3 or TRBV12-4, the J call TRBJ2-3, with D tentatively TRBD2 (6 bases). The CDR3 spans 14 residues. The CDR3 region is CASSLGTFTDTQYF. The DNA for the CDR3 is TGTGCCAGCAGCTTAGGGACTTTCACAGATACGCAGTATTTT.

The chain uses TRBV20-1 and TRBJ2-3, with D uncertain. Trimming left V 5 bases short and J 6 bases short, with 12 bases between. Germline CDR1 DFQATT, CDR2 SNEGSKA (reference sequence). This CDR3 contains 12 residues. The CDR3 nucleotides read TGCAGTGCTGCCTCGATCACGGATACGCAGTATTTT. Translation: CSAASITDTQYF.

Remarks on this clonotype: This may stem from a read error, because a much larger clone lies one nucleotide away. The chain combines TRBV5-1 with TRBJ1-5, with D uncertain. The CDR3 spans 11 residues. Germline V gene lookup returns CDR1 SGHRS and CDR2 YFSETQ. CDR3 in amino acids: CACSLEGNQHF. The CDR3 bases are TGCGCCTGCAGCTTGGAGGGTAACCAGCATTTT.

The CDR3 sequence is CASSLDTGGGEKLFF. CDR3 sequence (DNA): TGCGCCAGCAGCTTGGACACAGGGGGAGGAGAAAAACTGTTTTTT. The rearrangement links TRBV5-1 to TRBJ1-4; 8 bases map to TRBD1. V lost 0 bases and J lost 8; bases outside the gene matches: 6. Germline V lookup: CDR1 SGHRS, CDR2 YFSETQ. This CDR3 region has 15 residues.

The chain has TRBV15 and TRBJ2-5, with a tentative D call TRBD2 (5 bases). Germline V lookup: CDR1 LNHNV, CDR2 YYDKDF (reference sequence). This CDR3 is 16 amino acids long. V lost 3 bases and J 2 bases, leaving 16 bases between the germline ends. CDR3 protein: CATSRVDRGPQETQYF. The CDR3 coding sequence is TGTGCCACCAGCAGGGTAGACCGCGGGCCGCAAGAGACCCAGTACTTC.

A few counts support this clonotype. V usage is TRBV20-1 and J usage is TRBJ1-4; no firm D call. This CDR3 is 14 amino acids long. Germline lookup yields CDR1 DFQATT and CDR2 SNEGSKA (reference sequence). V was trimmed by 3 bases and J by 0 bases, leaving 8 bases between them. DNA for the CDR3: TGCAGTGCTAGCCGACGGACAACTAATGAAAAACTGTTTTTT. Protein sequence: CSASRRTTNEKLFF.

This clonotype was observed many times. The chain employs TRBV10-3 and TRBJ2-1; TRBD2 aligns across 13 bases. The CDR3 totals 15 residues. Germline V lookup: CDR1 ENHRY, CDR2 SYGVKD. The junction had 4 bases not matched to a gene; V was cut back by 2 bases and J by 9 bases. CDR3 in amino acids: CAISEGLAGDGEQFF. CDR3 DNA sequence: TGTGCCATCAGTGAGGGACTAGCGGGAGACGGTGAGCAGTTCTTC.

With regard to this clonotype: The junction and the germline gene differ at one end; a read error may be behind it. The V and J genes are TRBV27 and TRBJ2-2; 13 nucleotides line up with TRBD2. Germline assignment: CDR1 MNHEY and CDR2 SMNVEV (reference sequence). The CDR3 consists of 16 residues. In DNA, the CDR3 is TGTGCCAGCAGTTCAAAGGGGACTAGCGGGACCGGGGGGCTGTTTTTT. Protein sequence: CASSSKGTSGTGGLFF.

A word on this clonotype: A much larger clone differs from this one at a single base, so this may be a read error. This sequence joins TRBV11-2 and TRBJ1-2, with 11 bases matching TRBD1. The CDR3 sequence is 17 residues long. CDR1 is SGHAT, CDR2 FQNNGV, per germline. CDR3 in amino acids: CVSSLTPGTGGTYGYTF. As DNA, the CDR3 is TGTGTCAGCAGCTTAACCCCCGGGACAGGGGGTACCTATGGCTACACCTTC.

This clonotype appeared many times. The V gene is TRBV18, the J gene TRBJ2-3, with a possible D match to TRBD2 (5 bases). The germline V gene has CDR1 KGHSH and CDR2 LQKENI. V lost 1 base and J lost 1, with 9 bases in between. This CDR3 has 15 residues. In nucleotides, the CDR3 is TGTGCCAGCTCACCACAGGGAGCCGGCACAGATACGCAGTATTTT. It codes for CASSPQGAGTDTQYF.